These 25 T cell receptor beta chains were sequenced from one sample in a study of blood T cells in healthy people across ages. Using a J-beta primer mix together with a sample-barcoded 5' primer, a second PCR was run for roughly 7 to 12 cycles. TCRdb independently ran MiXCR on the 5' RACE reads; one entry per CDR3 protein. The sample contains about 1 million distinct CDR3 sequences, 25% of which appear only once. The sample was also linked to a second study, of T cells of mothers and their children.

Specimen: blood. Every receptor here comes from a girl aged 2 to 10 in good health.

This clonotype has a handful of counts. The V gene is TRBV4-3, the J gene TRBJ2-5; a possible D gene is TRBD1 (6 bases). The DNA matches TRBJ2-7 better at its end, which makes the J call doubtful. This CDR3 is 16 amino acids long. Looked up from germline, CDR1 is LGHNA and CDR2 is YSLEER. This CDR3 is CASSQGPAGDWYEQYF. In DNA, the CDR3 is TGCGCCAGCAGCCAAGGGCCGGCAGGGGATTGGTACGAGCAGTACTTC.

The V gene is TRBV6-1, the J gene TRBJ2-1; weak D call: TRBD1 (5 bases). The length of the CDR3 is 12 residues. V was clipped by 6 bases and J by 10 bases, with 13 bases between them. Germline V gene data show CDR1 as MNHNS and CDR2 as SASEGT. CDR3 nucleotides: TGTGCCAGCAGCCTTACTTGGACAGAGCAGTTCTTC. The encoded protein is CASSLTWTEQFF.

V gene TRBV20-1 combines with J gene TRBJ2-3; D gene unclear. V gave up 2 bases and J gave up 0 bases, with 9 bases separating them. The length of the CDR3 is 14 residues. Per the germline V gene, CDR1 is DFQATT and CDR2 is SNEGSKA (reference sequence). CDR3 loop: CSARLVPSTDTQYF. CDR3 in DNA: TGCAGTGCTAGACTTGTACCTAGCACAGATACGCAGTATTTT.

The rearrangement links TRBV27 to TRBJ2-3; D perhaps matches TRBD2 (5 bases). CDR1 is MNHEY and CDR2 is SMNVEV in the germline V gene (reference sequence). The CDR3 extends over 18 amino acids. The V end was cut by 5 bases, the J end by 0 bases, with 21 bases between. The CDR3 spells CASSRSLDLGSSTDTQYF. In DNA, the CDR3 is TGTGCCAGCAGTAGATCACTAGACTTAGGGTCTAGCACAGATACGCAGTATTTT.

This rearrangement joins TRBV2 to TRBJ2-6; D is ambiguous. Trimming removed 5 bases at V and 4 bases at J, with 12 bases between. This CDR3 has 15 residues. Germline V gene lookup returns CDR1 SNHLY and CDR2 FYNNEI. This CDR3 is CASSQDAIGANVLTF. CDR3 nucleotides: TGTGCCAGCAGTCAAGATGCTATAGGGGCCAACGTCCTGACTTTC.

The chain carries TRBV7-8 and TRBJ2-3, with TRBD1 identical over 9 bases. CDR1 is SGHVS, CDR2 FQNEAQ, per germline. Losses at the gene ends were 5 bases for V and 8 bases for J; bases not matched to a gene: 14. CDR3 size: 16 residues. This CDR3 is CASSPTCTGGRGTQYF. The CDR3 DNA is TGTGCCAGCAGCCCAACCTGCACAGGGGGCAGGGGTACGCAGTATTTT. Complete variable domain (other parts from reference TRBV7-8 and TRBJ2-3): GAGVSQSPRYKVAKRGQDVALRCDPISGHVSLFWYQQALGQGPEFLTYFQNEAQLDKSGLPSDRFFAERPEGSVSTLKIQRTQQEDSAVYLCASSPTCTGGRGTQYFGPGTRLTVL.

This clonotype was picked up a small number of times. The J gene is TRBJ1-1, the V gene TRBV5-5; no definite D call. Trimming pared 0 bases from V and 2 bases from J, leaving 8 bases between. This CDR3 has 14 residues. CDR1 and CDR2 (germline): SGHKS, YYEKEE (reference sequence). In DNA form, the CDR3 reads TGTGCCAGCAGCTTGGAGATCCGTAACACTGAAGCTTTCTTT. Protein product: CASSLEIRNTEAFF.

This rearrangement joins TRBV9 to TRBJ2-5; D is perhaps TRBD2 (5 bases). The assigned J gene may be wrong: the sequence end matches TRBJ2-1 better. This CDR3 contains 17 residues. Germline lookup yields CDR1 SGDLS and CDR2 YYNGEE. DNA for the CDR3: TGTGCCAGCAGCAAGGGTACTAGGACTTCTCGTTTTACTGAGCAGTTCTTC. Translating gives CASSKGTRTSRFTEQFF.

J is TRBJ2-1 and V is TRBV29-1; the D gene is possibly TRBD2 (5 bases). Trimming stripped 2 bases from V and 6 bases from J, with 11 bases between. The CDR3 contains 13 residues. CDR1 is SQVTM and CDR2 is ANQGSEA in the germline V gene. As DNA, the CDR3 is TGCAGCGTTGAAAGCGGTCTCAGCAATGAGCAGTTCTTC. It codes for CSVESGLSNEQFF.

This clonotype was seen just once. The chain joins TRBV12-3 or TRBV12-4 to TRBJ2-5, with D possibly TRBD2 on 6 matching bases. Trimming stripped 4 bases from V and 2 bases from J, with 14 bases between. The CDR3 sequence is 15 residues long. CDR3 nucleotides: TGTGCCAGCAGTTCCCTTGGGGCGGGGCAAGAGACCCAGTACTTC. This sequence encodes CASSSLGAGQETQYF.

In its sample, this clonotype was seen a few times. This chain links TRBV15 with TRBJ1-2; D is unclear. The CDR3 is made up of 12 amino acids. Trimming took 5 bases from V and 1 from J, leaving 5 bases between them. The germline V gene has CDR1 LNHNV and CDR2 YYDKDF (reference sequence). The CDR3 sequence is CATSPGNYGYTF. The DNA for the CDR3 is TGTGCCACCAGCCCGGGTAACTATGGCTACACCTTC.

The V and J genes are TRBV12-3 or TRBV12-4 and TRBJ2-5, with 7 bases that match TRBD1. With the DNA end fitting TRBJ2-7 better, the J assignment may be wrong. This CDR3 is built from 14 residues. The CDR3 is CASSTTGPYYEQYF. CDR3 in DNA: TGTGCCAGCAGTACGACAGGGCCCTACTACGAGCAGTACTTC.

V and J are TRBV5-6 and TRBJ1-6; the D is unclear. Germline V gives CDR1 SGHDT, CDR2 YYEEEE. Trimming took off 1 base at V and 5 bases at J, with 4 bases between the two ends. The CDR3 runs to 13 residues. In DNA form, the CDR3 reads TGTGCCAGCAGCTTGCCTCATAATTCACCCCTCCACTTT. It specifies CASSLPHNSPLHF.

The V call is TRBV11-3, the J call TRBJ2-1, with D possibly being TRBD2 (7 bases). The CDR3 spans 15 residues. V gave up 2 bases and J gave up 8 bases, with 16 bases separating them. Looked up from germline, CDR1 is SGHNT and CDR2 is YENEEA. DNA for the CDR3: TGTGCCAGCAGCTTAATGGGGGGGCTCTCGCATGAGCAGTTCTTC. Translated: CASSLMGGLSHEQFF.

This clonotype was recorded at least ten times. The rearrangement joins TRBV2 to TRBJ2-6; D gene ambiguous. Germline V gene lookup returns CDR1 SNHLY and CDR2 FYNNEI. V lost 8 bases and J lost 2, with 4 bases in between. The CDR3 extends over 12 amino acids. DNA of the CDR3: TGTGCCAGCTCGACTGGGGCCAACGTCCTGACTTTC. This translates into CASSTGANVLTF.

This clonotype was seen more than once but under ten times. This chain uses TRBV20-1 with TRBJ2-4, with D hard to call. Germline values: CDR1 DFQATT, CDR2 SNEGSKA (reference sequence). CDR3 size: 14 residues. The V and J ends lost 1 base and 0 bases respectively, with 7 bases between them. CDR3 bases: TGCAGTGCTAGAGTGGGTGTAGCCAAAAACATTCAGTACTTC. Protein sequence: CSARVGVAKNIQYF.

The V gene is TRBV4-1, the J gene TRBJ1-2; D call uncertain. The CDR3 runs 15 residues. The V end was cut by 1 base, the J end by 0 bases, with 9 bases between. CDR1 and CDR2 (germline): MGHRA, YSYEKL. The CDR3 DNA is TGCGCCAGCAGCCAAGTCTTATACACTAACTATGGCTACACCTTC. This gives the protein CASSQVLYTNYGYTF.

The V gene is TRBV4-3, the J gene TRBJ2-7, with 10 nucleotides matching TRBD1. CDR1 and CDR2 from the germline V gene are LGHNA and YSLEER. The CDR3 is 14 residues long. V dropped 3 bases and J dropped 6; count of bases not matched to a gene: 5. Written as DNA, the CDR3 is TGCGCCAGCAGCCACGGGACAGGGGAGGTCGAGCAGTACTTC. Translation: CASSHGTGEVEQYF.

This clonotype was counted a few times. This rearrangement joins TRBV5-8 to TRBJ1-5; 9 bases are shared with TRBD1. Trimming at V came to 0 bases and at J to 5 bases, leaving 9 bases not matched to a gene. This CDR3 comprises 17 residues. The V gene's germline CDR1 is SGHTS and CDR2 YDEGEE. CDR3 bases: TGTGCCAGCAGCTTGGTGGCGGGACAGGGACAACATCAGCCCCAGCATTTT. Its translation: CASSLVAGQGQHQPQHF.

This rearrangement joins TRBV14 to TRBJ1-4; D gene ambiguous. The V gene's germline CDR1 is SGHDN and CDR2 FVKESK. This CDR3 is built from 14 residues. Trimming stripped 0 bases from V and 12 bases from J, with 14 bases between. The CDR3 loop is CASSQDGGRRELFF. CDR3 DNA sequence: TGTGCCAGCAGCCAAGATGGCGGGAGGCGCGAACTGTTTTTT. Full variable domain (rest looked up from reference TRBV14 and TRBJ1-4): EAGVTQFPSHSVIEKGQTVTLRCDPISGHDNLYWYRRVMGKEIKFLLHFVKESKQDESGMPNNRFLAERTGGTYSTLKVQPAELEDSGVYFCASSQDGGRRELFFGSGTQLSVL.

In nucleotides, the CDR3 is TGTGCCAGCAGCCTACGGGACTTTAACACCGGGGAGCTGTTTTTT. It yields the protein CASSLRDFNTGELFF. The chain uses TRBV5-5 and TRBJ2-2; the D gene is possibly TRBD2 (6 bases). The germline V gene has CDR1 SGHKS and CDR2 YYEKEE (reference sequence). The CDR3 consists of 15 residues. Trimming shortened V by 4 bases and J by 2 bases, and 12 bases separated the two germline ends.

The J gene is TRBJ2-5, the V gene TRBV6-2 or TRBV6-3; D not certain. Germline loops: CDR1 MNHEY, CDR2 SVGEGT. V dropped 6 bases and J dropped 0 bases, with 14 bases sitting between them. CDR3 length: 15 residues. CDR3 region: CASSYPNVYQETQYF. The CDR3 DNA follows: TGTGCCAGCAGCTATCCTAACGTGTACCAAGAGACCCAGTACTTC.

The chain links TRBV19 to TRBJ2-3, with D perhaps TRBD2 (7 bases). CDR1 and CDR2 (germline): LNHDA, SQIVND (reference sequence). The V end lost 7 bases, the J end lost 4 bases, and 18 bases lay between the germline ends. The CDR3 is 15 residues long. Here the CDR3 reads CASTMKGGIPDTQYF. The CDR3, as DNA: TGTGCCAGTACCATGAAGGGGGGGATTCCAGATACGCAGTATTTT.

The chain joins TRBV11-2 to TRBJ2-5; D is undetermined. The J call may be in error: the DNA end matches TRBJ2-7 better. The germline gives CDR1 SGHAT, CDR2 FQNNGV. The CDR3 consists of 16 residues. CDR3 region: CASSLPALWENYEQYF. Written as DNA, the CDR3 is TGTGCCAGCAGCTTACCAGCGTTGTGGGAAAACTACGAGCAGTACTTC.

The chain carries TRBV7-8 and TRBJ2-5, with 9 nucleotides matching TRBD1. The ends lost 1 base at V and 1 base at J; junction bases unmatched: 4. CDR1 and CDR2 from the germline V gene are SGHVS and FQNEAQ. CDR3 length: 16 residues. CDR3 DNA sequence: TGTGCCAGCAGCTTAGGGGACAGGGACCTCCAAGAGACCCAGTACTTC. Translation gives CASSLGDRDLQETQYF.